Following are 19 T cell receptor beta chains from one sample sequenced in a study of shared clonotypes between healthy human individuals (dated by TCRdb to 2019 to 2021). The receptor library was made with the immunoSEQ multiplex PCR assay. As stored in TCRdb, this immuneACCESS dataset retains in-frame rearrangements with V and J assigned. A fraction of the clones does not appear; measured against another copy, unresolved V genes explain less than half of the discrepancy, and the remainder lacks a known reason. Counted in this sample were about 2.4 million clones; 90% to 95% of them appeared once. Approximately 0.36% of the sample is taken by the ten largest. Sequencing was performed on naive CD4+ T cells from PBMCs. The cell subset or site label of this sample denotes: CD45RA+ positively selected. Every receptor here comes from a man aged 18 to 30 in good health. Some clones in this sample may be carry-over from other donors' samples.

The chain has TRBV7-8 and TRBJ1-4; TRBD1 agrees at 7 bases. The CDR3 has 17 residues. Germline CDR1 SGHVS, CDR2 FQNEAQ. With V trimmed by 4 bases and J by 0 bases, 8 bases remained unmatched. DNA for the CDR3: TGTGCCAGCAGCTCACGCCGGGACAGACCAACTAATGAAAAACTGTTTTTT. It translates to CASSSRRDRPTNEKLFF.

This chain joins TRBV5-1 and TRBJ2-1, with TRBD2 matching over 9 bases. The germline V gene has CDR1 SGHRS and CDR2 YFSETQ. Trimming cost V 9 bases and J 0 bases; bases outside gene matches: 7. This CDR3 comprises 15 residues. CDR3 DNA sequence: TGCGCCACCGGGGAACTAGCGGGCTCCTACAATGAGCAGTTCTTC. It specifies CATGELAGSYNEQFF.

The gene calls are TRBV27 and TRBJ2-7; 10 bases line up with TRBD2. Trimming removed 6 bases from V and 6 bases from J; junction bases left unmatched: 8. Per the germline V gene, CDR1 is MNHEY and CDR2 is SMNVEV (reference sequence). This CDR3 has 14 amino acids. The CDR3 region has the DNA TGTGCCAGCAGGAGAATAGCGGGAGGCGGCGAGCAGTACTTC. Protein product: CASRRIAGGGEQYF.

V and J are TRBV2 and TRBJ2-7; tentatively, D is TRBD1 (5 bases). The ends were cut back, 8 bases at V and 1 base at J, with 15 bases in the middle. The CDR3 runs 14 residues. Per germline, CDR1 SNHLY and CDR2 FYNNEI. The CDR3 nucleotides are TGTGCCAGCTGCGTCCAGGGTTTTTCCTACGAGCAGTACTTC. Its protein product is CASCVQGFSYEQYF. The complete variable domain, with remaining parts taken from reference TRBV2 and TRBJ2-7, reads EPEVTQTPSHQVTQMGQEVILRCVPISNHLYFYWYRQILGQKVEFLVSFYNNEISEKSEIFDDQFSVERPDGSNFTLKIRSTKLEDSAMYFCASCVQGFSYEQYFGPGTRLTVT.

The chain couples TRBV7-2 to TRBJ1-2; TRBD1 aligns across 7 bases. The trim removed 9 bases at V and 4 bases at J, leaving 5 bases unmatched. The CDR3 is 12 residues long. From germline, CDR1 is SGHTA and CDR2 FQGNSA. CDR3 sequence: CASQTGTYGYTF. CDR3 in DNA: TGTGCCAGTCAGACAGGGACCTATGGCTACACCTTC. Together with reference TRBV7-2 and TRBJ1-2, the CDR3 gives the full variable domain: GAGVSQSPSNKVTEKGKDVELRCDPISGHTALYWYRQSLGQGLEFLIYFQGNSAPDKSGLPSDRFSAERTGGSVSTLTIQRTQQEDSAVYLCASQTGTYGYTFGSGTRLTVV.

CDR3 DNA sequence: TGTGCCAGCAGTTACTCGGGGATCAATTCCTACGAGCAGTACTTC. It yields the protein CASSYSGINSYEQYF. This chain joins TRBV6-5 and TRBJ2-7; D not certain. The V and J ends lost 0 bases and 1 base respectively, with 10 bases between them. The germline V gene has CDR1 MNHEY and CDR2 SVGAGI. The CDR3 totals 15 residues.

V gene TRBV18 combines with J gene TRBJ1-1; D not certain. Germline lookup yields CDR1 KGHSH and CDR2 LQKENI. The V and J ends lost 0 bases and 3 bases respectively, with 11 bases between them. The CDR3 is 15 amino acids. In nucleotides, the CDR3 is TGTGCCAGCTCACCACCCGACATAAGGTACACTGAAGCTTTCTTT. The encoded protein is CASSPPDIRYTEAFF.

This chain uses TRBV7-3 with TRBJ1-1, with D unclear. The CDR3 has 13 residues. Germline V lookup: CDR1 SGHTA, CDR2 FQGTGA. V was clipped by 2 bases and J by 11 bases, with 15 bases between them. The CDR3 here is CASSLERGSGAFF. The CDR3 DNA reads as TGTGCCAGCAGCTTAGAGCGGGGTAGTGGGGCTTTCTTT.

To note about this clone: This same CDR3 is encoded by further DNA sequences in the sample. The J gene is TRBJ2-3, the V gene TRBV5-1, with 12 bases matching TRBD2. Germline loops: CDR1 SGHRS, CDR2 YFSETQ. CDR3 length equals 16 residues. With 1 base clipped from V and 6 bases from J, the junction kept 6 bases outside the gene matches. The CDR3 nucleotides read TGCGCCAGCAGCTTGCTAGCGGGAGGGTCGACCGATACGCAGTATTTT. It yields the protein CASSLLAGGSTDTQYF.

The chain combines TRBV28 with TRBJ2-3, with D perhaps TRBD1 (6 bases). V shed 6 bases and J shed 0 bases, with 10 bases lying between them. The CDR3 runs to 14 residues. CDR1 and CDR2 from the germline V gene are MDHEN and SYDVKM. CDR3 nucleotides: TGTGCCAGCAGACCCGGGACAAGCACAGATACGCAGTATTTT. Its translation is CASRPGTSTDTQYF.

This clone appeared once. The genes are TRBV6-6 and TRBJ2-7, with D possibly matching TRBD1 (5 bases). The CDR3 runs 15 residues. Trimming left V 0 bases short and J 1 base short, with 10 bases between. Per germline, CDR1 MNHNY and CDR2 SVGAGI (reference sequence). CDR3 sequence (DNA): TGTGCCAGCAGTTACTCCGAGGCAGGGTCCTACGAGCAGTACTTC. Residues: CASSYSEAGSYEQYF.

This clone was counted once. The same CDR3 is also encoded by other DNA sequences in this sample. The rearrangement joins TRBV7-9 to TRBJ2-1; TRBD2 is a possible D gene (5 bases). This CDR3 is built from 13 residues. V was shortened by 9 bases and J by 0 bases, with 9 bases between the two germline ends. The germline gives CDR1 SEHNR, CDR2 FQNEAQ (reference sequence). This CDR3 is CASSRGSYNEQFF. In DNA form, the CDR3 reads TGTGCCAGTTCCCGGGGCTCCTACAATGAGCAGTTCTTC.

The table lists this clone with a count of one. The same CDR3 is also encoded by other DNA sequences in this sample. V usage is TRBV9 and J usage is TRBJ2-4; D not certain. The V and J ends lost 0 bases and 0 bases respectively, with 4 bases between them. This CDR3 has 14 amino acids. Germline-derived CDR1 and CDR2 are SGDLS and YYNGEE. This CDR3 is CASSVGAAKNIQYF. The CDR3 nucleotides are TGTGCCAGCAGCGTAGGGGCAGCCAAAAACATTCAGTACTTC.

The rearrangement uses TRBV9 and TRBJ1-5, with TRBD1 matching 7 bases. Trimming at V came to 4 bases and at J to 3 bases, leaving 10 bases not matched to a gene. The germline gives CDR1 SGDLS, CDR2 YYNGEE. The CDR3 covers 16 residues. The CDR3 sequence is CASSPRTGSNNQPQHF. The CDR3 DNA reads TGTGCCAGCAGCCCCCGGACAGGATCAAACAATCAGCCCCAGCATTTT.

V gene TRBV6-1 combines with J gene TRBJ2-1, with D hard to call. Looked up from germline, CDR1 is MNHNS and CDR2 is SASEGT. The CDR3 contains 11 residues. Trimming took 7 bases from V and 8 from J, leaving 9 bases between them. The CDR3 nucleotides are TGTGCCAGCACCAAATGGGATGAGCAGTTCTTC. Encoded protein: CASTKWDEQFF.

V and J are TRBV11-2 and TRBJ2-7; 8 nucleotides agree with TRBD1. Trimming removed 5 bases from V and 1 base from J; junction bases left unmatched: 4. Germline V lookup: CDR1 SGHAT, CDR2 FQNNGV. This CDR3 comprises 14 residues. The DNA of the CDR3 is TGTGCCAGCAGCCCGGGACAGGTATCCTACGAGCAGTACTTC. Its translation: CASSPGQVSYEQYF.

The chain is built from TRBV5-4 and TRBJ1-1; D is perhaps TRBD1 (6 bases). The germline V gene encodes CDR1 SGHNT and CDR2 YYREEE (reference sequence). The ends were cut back, 1 base at V and 8 bases at J, with 15 bases in the middle. The CDR3 consists of 14 residues. The CDR3 DNA reads as TGTGCCAGCAGCTTGTGGGGGTCGCAGGGGGAAGCTTTCTTT. Translation gives CASSLWGSQGEAFF.

The chain has TRBV5-1 and TRBJ2-1, with a weak D call TRBD2 (6 bases). The germline V gene encodes CDR1 SGHRS and CDR2 YFSETQ. The CDR3 runs to 14 residues. Trimming pared 6 bases from V and 7 bases from J, leaving 17 bases between. CDR3 region: CASTQSVGTNEQFF. CDR3 DNA sequence: TGCGCCAGCACCCAGAGCGTAGGGACTAATGAGCAGTTCTTC.

The chain links TRBV28 to TRBJ2-3, with D tentatively TRBD1 (6 bases). Germline values: CDR1 MDHEN, CDR2 SYDVKM. V lost 7 bases to trimming and J lost 4 bases, with 30 bases between them. This CDR3 is 19 amino acids long. CDR3 sequence: CASIIMPSRRAGVSDTQYF. The CDR3 DNA reads as TGTGCCAGCATTATTATGCCTTCCCGTCGAGCAGGGGTCTCAGATACGCAGTATTTT.